What follows are 5 T cell receptor beta chains derived from one specimen sequenced in a study of T cell repertoires in cytomegalovirus infection. These TCRs are of unknown antigen specificity. Via MiXCR, TCRdb re-called the reads, giving one row per CDR3 protein. The top ten clones hold about an eighth of a sample with 650,000 to 900,000 distinct CDR3 sequences, 25% to 35% of them seen once. Specimen: cultured CD8+ T cells from PBMCs, collected from culture after CMV antigen stimulation. The receptors derive from a human donor in good health (CMV status not recorded). Some clones in this sample may be carry-over from other donors' samples.

The table lists this clonotype with a few counts. The rearrangement uses TRBV4-1 and TRBJ2-3, with a weak D call TRBD2 (6 bases). CDR1 is MGHRA, CDR2 YSYEKL, per germline. The CDR3 contains 14 residues. Trimming cost V 3 bases and J 2 bases, with 9 bases left between them. The CDR3: CASSQGLFTDTQYF. The CDR3 nucleotides are TGCGCCAGCAGCCAGGGACTTTTCACAGATACGCAGTATTTT.

This clonotype was counted between two and nine times. The J gene is TRBJ2-4, the V gene TRBV20-1; 8 nucleotides agree with TRBD2. Losses at the gene ends were 1 base for V and 4 bases for J; bases not matched to a gene: 12. This CDR3 contains 17 residues. Per germline, CDR1 DFQATT and CDR2 SNEGSKA (reference sequence). In DNA form, the CDR3 reads TGCAGTGCTAGAGGCCTGGTCGGGGGGGTGCGGAAAAACATTCAGTACTTC. It is translated as CSARGLVGGVRKNIQYF.

The chain combines TRBV7-9 with TRBJ2-7; D is unclear. Trimming stripped 2 bases from V and 2 bases from J, with 7 bases between. CDR1 and CDR2 from the germline V gene are SEHNR and FQNEAQ (reference sequence). There are 13 residues in the CDR3. The CDR3 protein is CASSLMSAYEQYF. The DNA for the CDR3 is TGTGCCAGCAGCTTAATGTCGGCCTACGAGCAGTACTTC.

The table lists this clonotype with many counts. The CDR3 bases are TGTGCCAGCAGCTTTAGCTGGTTGGACAGGGGGAATGAGACCCAGTACTTC. Translation: CASSFSWLDRGNETQYF. V and J are TRBV7-6 and TRBJ2-5; 10 bases agree with TRBD1. CDR1 SGHVS and CDR2 FNYEAQ come from the germline V gene. J lost 5 bases, V lost 3 bases, and 12 bases had no gene match. The CDR3 length is 17 residues. Full variable domain (outside the CDR3, taken from reference TRBV7-6 and TRBJ2-5): GAGVSQSPRYKVTKRGQDVALRCDPISGHVSLYWYRQALGQGPEFLTYFNYEAQQDKSGLPNDRFSAERPEGSISTLTIQRTEQRDSAMYRCASSFSWLDRGNETQYFGPGTRLLVL.

V and J are TRBV4-1 and TRBJ1-2; 10 bases are shared with TRBD1. The CDR3 totals 17 residues. Germline V gene lookup returns CDR1 MGHRA and CDR2 YSYEKL. The V and J ends lost 0 bases and 5 bases, in that order; junction bases with no gene match: 9. The CDR3 DNA follows: TGCGCCAGCAGCCAAGACCTAGGGGACAGGGGCCTATATGGCTACACCTTC. This codes for CASSQDLGDRGLYGYTF.